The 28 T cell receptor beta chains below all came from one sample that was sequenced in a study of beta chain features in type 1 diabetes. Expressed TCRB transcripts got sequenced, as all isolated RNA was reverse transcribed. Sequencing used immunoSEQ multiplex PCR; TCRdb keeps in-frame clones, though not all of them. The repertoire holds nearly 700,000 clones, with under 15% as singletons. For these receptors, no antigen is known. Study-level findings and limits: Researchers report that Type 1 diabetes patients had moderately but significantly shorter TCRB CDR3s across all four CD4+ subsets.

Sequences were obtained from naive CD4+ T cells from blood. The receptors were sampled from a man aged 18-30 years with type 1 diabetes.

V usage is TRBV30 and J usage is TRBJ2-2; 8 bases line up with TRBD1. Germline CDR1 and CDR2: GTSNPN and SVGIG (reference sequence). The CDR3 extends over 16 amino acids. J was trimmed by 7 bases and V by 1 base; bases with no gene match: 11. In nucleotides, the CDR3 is TGTGCCTGGAGTGCATCACAGGGGGGAACACTCGGGGAGCTGTTTTTT. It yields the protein CAWSASQGGTLGELFF.

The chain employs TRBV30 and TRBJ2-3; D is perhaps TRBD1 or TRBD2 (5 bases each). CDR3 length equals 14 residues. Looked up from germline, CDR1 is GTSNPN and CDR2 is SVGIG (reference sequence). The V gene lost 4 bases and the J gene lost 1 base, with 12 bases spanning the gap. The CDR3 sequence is CAWIPLGGTDTQYF. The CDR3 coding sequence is TGTGCCTGGATCCCACTGGGGGGCACAGATACGCAGTATTTT.

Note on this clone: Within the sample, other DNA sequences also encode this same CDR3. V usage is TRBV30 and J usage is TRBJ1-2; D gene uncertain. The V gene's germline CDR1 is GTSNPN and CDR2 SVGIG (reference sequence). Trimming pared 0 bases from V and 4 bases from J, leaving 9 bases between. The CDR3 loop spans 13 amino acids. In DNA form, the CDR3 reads TGTGCCTGGAGTGTACTGGGGTTCTATGGCTACACCTTC. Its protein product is CAWSVLGFYGYTF.

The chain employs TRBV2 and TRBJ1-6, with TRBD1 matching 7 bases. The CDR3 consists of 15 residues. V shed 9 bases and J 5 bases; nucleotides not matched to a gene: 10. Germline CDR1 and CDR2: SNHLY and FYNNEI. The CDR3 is CARGEGTVNNSPLHF. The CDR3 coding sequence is TGTGCCAGAGGAGAGGGGACAGTGAATAATTCACCCCTCCACTTT.

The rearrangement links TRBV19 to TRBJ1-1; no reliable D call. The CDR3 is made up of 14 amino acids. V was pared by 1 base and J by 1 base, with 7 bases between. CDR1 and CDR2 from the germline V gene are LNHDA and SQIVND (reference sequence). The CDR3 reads CASSIGNPNTEAFF. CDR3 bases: TGTGCCAGTAGTATAGGGAACCCGAACACTGAAGCTTTCTTT. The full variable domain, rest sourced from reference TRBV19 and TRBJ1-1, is DGGITQSPKYLFRKEGQNVTLSCEQNLNHDAMYWYRQDPGQGLRLIYYSQIVNDFQKGDIAEGYSVSREKKESFPLTVTSAQKNPTAFYLCASSIGNPNTEAFFGQGTRLTVV.

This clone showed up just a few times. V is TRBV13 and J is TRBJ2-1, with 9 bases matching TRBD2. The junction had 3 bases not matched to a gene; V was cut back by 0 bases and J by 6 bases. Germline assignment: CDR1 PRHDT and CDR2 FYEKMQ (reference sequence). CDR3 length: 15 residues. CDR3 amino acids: CASSLGKAGGNEQFF. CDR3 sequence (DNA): TGTGCCAGCAGCTTAGGCAAAGCGGGGGGCAATGAGCAGTTCTTC.

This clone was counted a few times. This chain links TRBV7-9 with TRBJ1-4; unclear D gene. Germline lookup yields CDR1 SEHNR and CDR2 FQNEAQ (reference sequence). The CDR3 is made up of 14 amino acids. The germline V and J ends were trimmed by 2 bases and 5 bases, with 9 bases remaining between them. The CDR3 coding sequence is TGTGCCAGCAGCTTAACTCTAAACAATGAAAAACTGTTTTTT. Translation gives CASSLTLNNEKLFF.

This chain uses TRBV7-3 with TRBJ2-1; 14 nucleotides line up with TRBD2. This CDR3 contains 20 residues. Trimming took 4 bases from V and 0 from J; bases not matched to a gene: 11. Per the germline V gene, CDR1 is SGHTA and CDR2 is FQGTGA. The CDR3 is CASSSIGTSGGRSSYNEQFF. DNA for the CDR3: TGTGCCAGCAGCTCTATCGGGACTAGCGGGGGCCGGAGCTCCTACAATGAGCAGTTCTTC.

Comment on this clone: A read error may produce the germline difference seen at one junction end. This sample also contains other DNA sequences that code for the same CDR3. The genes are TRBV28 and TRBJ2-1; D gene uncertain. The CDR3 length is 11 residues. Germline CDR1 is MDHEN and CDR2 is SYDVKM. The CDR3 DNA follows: TGTGCCAGCAGTTCCTCCAATGAGCAGTTCTTC. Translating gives CASSSSNEQFF.

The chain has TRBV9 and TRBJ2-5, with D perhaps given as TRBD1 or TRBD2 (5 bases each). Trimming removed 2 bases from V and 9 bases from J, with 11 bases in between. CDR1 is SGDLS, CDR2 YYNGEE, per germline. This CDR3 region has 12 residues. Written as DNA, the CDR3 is TGTGCCAGCAGCGTTCAGTCGGGACCCCAGTACTTC. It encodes CASSVQSGPQYF. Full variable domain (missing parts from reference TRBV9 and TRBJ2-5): DSGVTQTPKHLITATGQRVTLRCSPRSGDLSVYWYQQSLDQGLQFLIQYYNGEERAKGNILERFSAQQFPDLHSELNLSSLELGDSALYFCASSVQSGPQYFGPGTRLLVL.

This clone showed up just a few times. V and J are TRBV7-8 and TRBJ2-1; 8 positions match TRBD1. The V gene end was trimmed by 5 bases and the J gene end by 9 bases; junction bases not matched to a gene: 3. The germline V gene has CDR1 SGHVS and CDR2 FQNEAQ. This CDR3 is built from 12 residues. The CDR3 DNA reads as TGTGCCAGCAGCCCCGACAGGGGTGAGCAGTTCTTC. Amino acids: CASSPDRGEQFF.

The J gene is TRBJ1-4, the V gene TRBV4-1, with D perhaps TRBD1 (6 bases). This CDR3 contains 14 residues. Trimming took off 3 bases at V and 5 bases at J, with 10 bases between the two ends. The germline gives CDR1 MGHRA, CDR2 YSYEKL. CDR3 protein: CASSHRTVNEKLFF. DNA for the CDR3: TGCGCCAGCAGCCATAGGACAGTCAATGAAAAACTGTTTTTT.

CDR3 loop: CASSDGVNTEAFF. The DNA for the CDR3 is TGTGCCAGCAGCGATGGAGTGAACACTGAAGCTTTCTTT. V gene TRBV9 combines with J gene TRBJ1-1; D unresolved. Germline V gives CDR1 SGDLS, CDR2 YYNGEE. The V gene lost 3 bases and the J gene lost 0 bases, with 6 bases spanning the gap. The CDR3 sequence is 13 residues long. The full variable domain, with the rest looked up from reference TRBV9 and TRBJ1-1, is DSGVTQTPKHLITATGQRVTLRCSPRSGDLSVYWYQQSLDQGLQFLIQYYNGEERAKGNILERFSAQQFPDLHSELNLSSLELGDSALYFCASSDGVNTEAFFGQGTRLTVV.

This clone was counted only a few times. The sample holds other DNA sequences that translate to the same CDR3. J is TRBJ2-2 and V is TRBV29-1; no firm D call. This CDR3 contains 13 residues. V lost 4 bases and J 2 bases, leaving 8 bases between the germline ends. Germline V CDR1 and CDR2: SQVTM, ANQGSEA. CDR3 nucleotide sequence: TGCAGCGTTGCCGGCCCTAACACCGGGGAGCTGTTTTTT. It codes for CSVAGPNTGELFF.

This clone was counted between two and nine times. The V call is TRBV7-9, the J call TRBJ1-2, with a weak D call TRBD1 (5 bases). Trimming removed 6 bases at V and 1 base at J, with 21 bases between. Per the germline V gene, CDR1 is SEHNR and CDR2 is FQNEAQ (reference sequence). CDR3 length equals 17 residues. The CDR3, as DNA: TGTGCCAGCAGGCAAGGATTACAGGAATCCGATAACTATGGCTACACCTTC. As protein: CASRQGLQESDNYGYTF.

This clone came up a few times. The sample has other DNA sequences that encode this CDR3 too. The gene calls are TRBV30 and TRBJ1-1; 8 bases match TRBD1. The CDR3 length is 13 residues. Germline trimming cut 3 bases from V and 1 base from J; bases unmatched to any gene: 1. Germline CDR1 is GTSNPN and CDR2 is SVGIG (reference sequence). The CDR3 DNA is TGTGCCTGGAGGGGGACAGGGAACACTGAAGCTTTCTTT. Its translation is CAWRGTGNTEAFF.

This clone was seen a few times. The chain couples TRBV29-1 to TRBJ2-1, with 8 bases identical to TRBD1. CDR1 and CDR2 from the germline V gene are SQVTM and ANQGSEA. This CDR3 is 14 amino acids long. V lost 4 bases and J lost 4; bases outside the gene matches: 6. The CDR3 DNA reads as TGCAGCGTTGCAGGGGGCCCTAGTTACAATGAGCAGTTCTTC. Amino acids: CSVAGGPSYNEQFF.

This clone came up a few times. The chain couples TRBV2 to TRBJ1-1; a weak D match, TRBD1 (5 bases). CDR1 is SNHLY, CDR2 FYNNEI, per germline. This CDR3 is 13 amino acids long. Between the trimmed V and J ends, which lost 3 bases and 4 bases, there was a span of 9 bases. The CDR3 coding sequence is TGTGCCAGCAGTGATCTACAGGTCACTGAAGCTTTCTTT. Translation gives CASSDLQVTEAFF.

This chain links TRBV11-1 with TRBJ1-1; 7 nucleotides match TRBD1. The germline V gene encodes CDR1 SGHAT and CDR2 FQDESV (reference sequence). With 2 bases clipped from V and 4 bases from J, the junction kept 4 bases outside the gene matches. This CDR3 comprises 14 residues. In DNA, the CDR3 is TGTGCCAGCAGCTTAATTGCAGGGGGCACTGAAGCTTTCTTT. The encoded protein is CASSLIAGGTEAFF.

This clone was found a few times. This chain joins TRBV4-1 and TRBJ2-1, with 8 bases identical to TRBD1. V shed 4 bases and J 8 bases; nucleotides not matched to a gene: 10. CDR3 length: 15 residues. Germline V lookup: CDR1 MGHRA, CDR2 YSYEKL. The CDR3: CASSPMIQGVDEQFF. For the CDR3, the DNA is TGCGCCAGCAGCCCAATGATACAGGGGGTTGATGAGCAGTTCTTC.

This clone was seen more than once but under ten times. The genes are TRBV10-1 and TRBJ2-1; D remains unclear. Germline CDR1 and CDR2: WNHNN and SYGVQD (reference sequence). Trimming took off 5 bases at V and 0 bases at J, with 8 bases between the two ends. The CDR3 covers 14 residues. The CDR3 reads CASSPGYSYNEQFF. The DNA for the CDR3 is TGCGCCAGCAGTCCGGGTTACTCCTACAATGAGCAGTTCTTC.

The CDR3 DNA reads TGTGCCAGCAGCTGGGCCGGGGAGCTGTTTTTT. Translating it yields CASSWAGELFF. V gene TRBV11-2 combines with J gene TRBJ2-2, with no clear D. CDR1 is SGHAT, CDR2 FQNNGV, per germline. The CDR3 runs 11 residues. Deletions cut 4 bases from V and 6 bases from J, with 3 bases between. Filled out from reference TRBV11-2 and TRBJ2-2, the complete variable domain reads EAGVAQSPRYKIIEKRQSVAFWCNPISGHATLYWYQQILGQGPKLLIQFQNNGVVDDSQLPKDRFSAERLKGVDSTLKIQPAKLEDSAVYLCASSWAGELFFGEGSRLTVL.

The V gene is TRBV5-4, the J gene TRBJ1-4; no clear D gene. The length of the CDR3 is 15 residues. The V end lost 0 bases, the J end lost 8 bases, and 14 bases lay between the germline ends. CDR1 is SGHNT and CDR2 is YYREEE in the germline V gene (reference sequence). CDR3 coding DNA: TGTGCCAGCAGCTTGGGGCAGCCTGAAGGGGAAAAACTGTTTTTT. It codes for CASSLGQPEGEKLFF. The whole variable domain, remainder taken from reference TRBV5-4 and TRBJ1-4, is ETGVTQSPTHLIKTRGQQVTLRCSSQSGHNTVSWYQQALGQGPQFIFQYYREEENGRGNFPPRFSGLQFPNYSSELNVNALELDDSALYLCASSLGQPEGEKLFFGSGTQLSVL.

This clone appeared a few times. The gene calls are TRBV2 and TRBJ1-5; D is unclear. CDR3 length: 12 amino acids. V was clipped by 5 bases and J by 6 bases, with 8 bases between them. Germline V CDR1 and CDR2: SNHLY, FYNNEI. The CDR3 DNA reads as TGTGCCAGCAGTAACCCGGGTCAGCCCCAGCATTTT. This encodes CASSNPGQPQHF.

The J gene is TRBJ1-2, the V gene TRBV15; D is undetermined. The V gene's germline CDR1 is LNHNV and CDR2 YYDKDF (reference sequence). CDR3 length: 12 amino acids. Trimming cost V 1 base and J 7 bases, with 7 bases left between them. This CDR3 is CATSRASGGYTF. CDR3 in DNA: TGTGCCACCAGCAGAGCAAGTGGTGGCTACACCTTC.

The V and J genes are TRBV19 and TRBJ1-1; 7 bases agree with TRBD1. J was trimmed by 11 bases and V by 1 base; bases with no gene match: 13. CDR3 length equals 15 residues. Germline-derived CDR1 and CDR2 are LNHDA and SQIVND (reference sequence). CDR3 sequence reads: CASSIASYPDRLAFF. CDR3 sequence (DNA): TGTGCCAGTAGTATAGCCTCGTATCCGGACAGGCTGGCTTTCTTT.

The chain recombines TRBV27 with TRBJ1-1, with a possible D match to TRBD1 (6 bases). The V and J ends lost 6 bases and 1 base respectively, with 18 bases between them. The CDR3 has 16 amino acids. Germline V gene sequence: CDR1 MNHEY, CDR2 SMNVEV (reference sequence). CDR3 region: CASSMRQEKRNTEAFF. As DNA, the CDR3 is TGTGCCAGCAGCATGAGACAGGAAAAAAGGAACACTGAAGCTTTCTTT.

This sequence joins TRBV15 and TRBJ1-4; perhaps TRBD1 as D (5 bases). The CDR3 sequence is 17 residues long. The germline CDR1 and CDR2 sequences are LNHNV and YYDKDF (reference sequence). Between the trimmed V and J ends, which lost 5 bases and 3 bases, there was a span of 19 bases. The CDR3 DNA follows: TGTGCCACCAGCCCCCGCCCAGGGTGGACGGCTAATGAAAAACTGTTTTTT. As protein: CATSPRPGWTANEKLFF.